The 27 T cell receptor beta chains below all came from one sample that was sequenced in a study of early T cells in non-severe SARS-CoV-2 infection (dated by TCRdb to the early 2020s). Libraries were prepared through 5' RACE. Reads for this sample came from a NextSeq 500. TCRdb ran its own pipeline on the public reads, namely fastp trimming at Q25 and MiXCR clone calling, and kept in-frame beta chains. Every entry covers one CDR3 protein and lists the most common genes and DNA from its rows. The sample table contains 60,000 to 70,000 distinct CDR3 sequences; only one count was recorded for about 6% of them. Around 3.3% of the sample rests with the top ten. This specimen was whole blood, taken at baseline. The receptors derive from an adult who was a healthcare worker with PCR-confirmed SARS-CoV-2 infection or an uninfected control (not recorded which).

Ten or more counts support this clonotype. The gene calls are TRBV7-9 and TRBJ2-1; a possible D gene is TRBD2 (6 bases). CDR1 and CDR2 from the germline V gene are SEHNR and FQNEAQ (reference sequence). The CDR3 is 12 residues long. V lost 4 bases and J 14 bases, leaving 15 bases between the germline ends. The CDR3 sequence is CASSSDAGKKFF. CDR3 DNA sequence: TGTGCCAGCAGCTCCGACGCGGGAAAGAAGTTCTTC.

This clonotype was seen ten or more times. The genes are TRBV7-9 and TRBJ1-1, with TRBD1 as a possible D gene (6 bases). Germline V gene sequence: CDR1 SEHNR, CDR2 FQNEAQ (reference sequence). The CDR3 consists of 14 residues. V was shortened by 4 bases and J by 0 bases, with 9 bases between the two germline ends. The CDR3 nucleotides are TGTGCCAGCAGCTCAGGGGACGTGAACACTGAAGCTTTCTTT. Its protein is CASSSGDVNTEAFF.

This clonotype came up many times. The chain couples TRBV20-1 to TRBJ2-5, with a possible D match to TRBD1 (6 bases). The CDR3 length is 12 residues. The germline gives CDR1 DFQATT, CDR2 SNEGSKA (reference sequence). The V end was cut by 3 bases, the J end by 7 bases, with 12 bases between. CDR3 residues: CSASIQGGTQYF. DNA of the CDR3: TGCAGTGCTAGTATACAGGGCGGGACCCAGTACTTC.

The chain combines TRBV6-1 with TRBJ1-1; D might be TRBD1 (6 bases). The CDR3 consists of 15 residues. Per germline, CDR1 MNHNS and CDR2 SASEGT. Between the trimmed V and J ends, which lost 5 bases and 5 bases, there was a span of 18 bases. The CDR3 loop reads CASSPGAGVGTEAFF. The CDR3 DNA follows: TGTGCCAGCAGTCCCGGGGCAGGGGTAGGGACTGAAGCTTTCTTT.

This clonotype was seen a handful of times. The chain links TRBV5-1 to TRBJ2-7; no definite D call. The germline CDR1 and CDR2 sequences are SGHRS and YFSETQ. CDR3 length: 11 amino acids. V was clipped by 3 bases and J by 2 bases, with 3 bases between them. CDR3 in DNA: TGCGCCAGCAGCTCGGCCTACGAGCAGTACTTC. Translation gives CASSSAYEQYF.

This clonotype came up many times. The chain links TRBV12-3 or TRBV12-4 to TRBJ2-2, with 8 bases aligning to TRBD2. With 5 bases clipped from V and 5 bases from J, the junction kept 7 bases outside the gene matches. The CDR3 is 15 amino acids. DNA for the CDR3: TGTGCCAGCAGTCCACTAGCGGCGGGGACCGGGGAGCTGTTTTTT. Its protein product is CASSPLAAGTGELFF.

This clonotype was counted ten times or more. V and J are TRBV19 and TRBJ2-7; 9 bases are a match to TRBD1. The trim removed 3 bases at V and 3 bases at J, leaving 3 bases unmatched. The germline CDR1 and CDR2 sequences are LNHDA and SQIVND (reference sequence). CDR3 length equals 14 residues. CDR3 region: CASSIETGGYEQYF. In DNA, the CDR3 is TGTGCCAGTAGTATCGAGACAGGGGGCTACGAGCAGTACTTC.

V gene TRBV7-2 combines with J gene TRBJ2-3, with a weak D call TRBD2 (5 bases). Trimming left V 4 bases short and J 6 bases short, with 14 bases between. The CDR3 sequence is 14 residues long. Germline V CDR1 and CDR2: SGHTA, FQGNSA. The CDR3 nucleotides are TGTGCCAGCAGCTCCCGCCCGGGGATGGATACGCAGTATTTT. It codes for CASSSRPGMDTQYF.

Only a few counts were recorded for this clonotype. The chain uses TRBV6-6 and TRBJ2-5; 9 bases align to TRBD1. This CDR3 is built from 12 residues. Germline V gene lookup returns CDR1 MNHNY and CDR2 SVGAGI (reference sequence). V gave up 8 bases and J gave up 5 bases; unmatched junction bases: 3. The CDR3 here is CASRDRVETQYF. In nucleotides, the CDR3 is TGTGCCAGCCGGGACAGGGTGGAGACCCAGTACTTC.

This clonotype has ten or more counts. V is TRBV3-1 and J is TRBJ2-2; 8 bases are a match to TRBD2. The CDR3 runs 15 residues. CDR1 and CDR2 from the germline V gene are LGHDT and YNNKEL (reference sequence). The V and J ends lost 5 bases and 4 bases, in that order; junction bases with no gene match: 6. The DNA of the CDR3 is TGTGCCAGCAGCTTCAGCGGGAGAGGCACCGGGGAGCTGTTTTTT. Protein sequence: CASSFSGRGTGELFF.

In its sample, this clonotype was seen many times. The genes are TRBV6-1 and TRBJ1-5; maybe TRBD1 (6 bases). From germline, CDR1 is MNHNS and CDR2 SASEGT. V lost 6 bases and J lost 0, with 9 bases in between. The CDR3 runs 14 residues. CDR3 protein: CASRDSYSNQPQHF. For the CDR3, the DNA is TGTGCCAGCAGGGACAGTTATAGCAATCAGCCCCAGCATTTT.

This clonotype has at least ten counts. The chain uses TRBV7-8 and TRBJ2-1, with 13 nucleotides matching TRBD2. CDR1 and CDR2 from the germline V gene are SGHVS and FQNEAQ. This CDR3 spans 16 amino acids. V trimming: 7 bases; J trimming: 9 bases; junction bases outside the gene matches: 12. The CDR3 DNA is TGTGCCAGCACCCTCGGGACTAGCGGGATTTCGGGTGAGCAGTTCTTC. Encoded protein: CASTLGTSGISGEQFF.

This rearrangement joins TRBV20-1 to TRBJ2-6; perhaps D is TRBD1 or TRBD2 (5 bases each). CDR3 length: 16 residues. Germline CDR1 DFQATT, CDR2 SNEGSKA (reference sequence). Trimming left V 6 bases short and J 0 bases short, with 15 bases between. CDR3 in DNA: TGCAGTGCAACCGGGACGGGAAACTCTGGGGCCAACGTCCTGACTTTC. It encodes CSATGTGNSGANVLTF.

This clonotype was seen only a few times. The V gene is TRBV12-3 or TRBV12-4, the J gene TRBJ2-7, with 8 bases fitting TRBD1. J lost 5 bases, V lost 6 bases, and 12 bases had no gene match. The CDR3 is 15 amino acids. This CDR3 is CASSSSGQGLHEQYF. The CDR3, as DNA: TGTGCCAGCAGCTCGTCAGGACAGGGTCTCCACGAGCAGTACTTC.

This clonotype was seen repeatedly, ten times or more. V and J are TRBV20-1 and TRBJ1-1; D perhaps matches TRBD1 (6 bases). V was cut by 6 bases and J by 0 bases, with 11 bases left in between. Germline V CDR1 and CDR2: DFQATT, SNEGSKA (reference sequence). The CDR3 covers 13 residues. CDR3 residues: CSAAGQVNTEAFF. CDR3 DNA: TGCAGTGCCGCGGGACAAGTGAACACTGAAGCTTTCTTT.

This clonotype was picked up many times. In DNA form, the CDR3 reads TGCAGTGCTAAAGGGGACAGGGTCACCTACGAGCAGTACTTC. It yields the protein CSAKGDRVTYEQYF. The chain couples TRBV20-1 to TRBJ2-7; TRBD1 matches at 9 bases. V lost 4 bases to trimming and J lost 2 bases; unmatched junction nucleotides: 6. There are 14 residues in the CDR3. Germline V gives CDR1 DFQATT, CDR2 SNEGSKA (reference sequence).

This clonotype occurred a few times. The chain combines TRBV25-1 with TRBJ2-5; TRBD1 matches at 7 bases. The CDR3 covers 14 residues. The germline V gene encodes CDR1 MGHDK and CDR2 SYGVNS. J gave up 5 bases and V 5 bases, and 8 bases lay outside the gene matches. The CDR3 protein is CASSTGDEAETQYF. The CDR3 region has the DNA TGTGCCAGCAGTACAGGGGACGAGGCGGAGACCCAGTACTTC.

This clonotype was recorded at least ten times. The CDR3: CASRRQRVIAEAFF. Here the CDR3 DNA reads TGTGCCAGCAGGAGACAGCGGGTTATAGCTGAAGCTTTCTTT. The rearrangement links TRBV11-2 to TRBJ1-1; possible D gene TRBD1, 5 bases. CDR1 SGHAT and CDR2 FQNNGV come from the germline V gene. The CDR3 has 14 amino acids. V was shortened by 6 bases and J by 6 bases, with 17 bases between the two germline ends.

This clonotype was seen many times. V gene TRBV20-1 combines with J gene TRBJ1-1; TRBD1 matches 8 bases. After removal of 5 bases from V and 3 bases from J, the junction contained 17 bases not matched to a gene. The CDR3 covers 17 residues. Germline V gene sequence: CDR1 DFQATT, CDR2 SNEGSKA (reference sequence). Written as DNA, the CDR3 is TGCAGTGCTCCGATCCCCGGACAGGGAATGTTGGACACTGAAGCTTTCTTT. Its protein product is CSAPIPGQGMLDTEAFF.

This clonotype showed up just a few times. The gene calls are TRBV5-1 and TRBJ1-2; the D gene is possibly TRBD1 (5 bases). V lost 6 bases, J lost 0 bases, and 9 bases lay in between. This CDR3 is 13 amino acids long. CDR1 is SGHRS, CDR2 YFSETQ, per germline. The CDR3 DNA sequence: TGCGCCAGCAAGGAAGGGGCTAACTATGGCTACACCTTC. The encoded protein is CASKEGANYGYTF.

This clonotype was recorded a few times. This chain links TRBV19 with TRBJ2-2; no definite D call. CDR1 is LNHDA and CDR2 is SQIVND in the germline V gene (reference sequence). This CDR3 contains 12 residues. Trimming shortened V by 5 bases and J by 9 bases, and 10 bases separated the two germline ends. The CDR3 nucleotides read TGTGCCAGTAGTCTAAAATTCAGGGAGCTGTTTTTT. Residues: CASSLKFRELFF.

This clonotype was seen ten or more times. The V gene is TRBV11-3, the J gene TRBJ2-3, with 10 nucleotides matching TRBD2. Trimming at V came to 5 bases and at J to 4 bases, leaving 3 bases not matched to a gene. The CDR3 is 14 amino acids. From germline, CDR1 is SGHNT and CDR2 YENEEA. CDR3 region: CASSRSGRADTQYF. The DNA for the CDR3 is TGTGCCAGCAGCCGAAGCGGGAGGGCAGATACGCAGTATTTT.

This clonotype was observed a few times. The chain combines TRBV28 with TRBJ1-2, with D unclear. The CDR3 sequence is 14 residues long. V was trimmed by 8 bases and J by 2 bases, leaving 15 bases between them. Germline V gene data show CDR1 as MDHEN and CDR2 as SYDVKM. CDR3 amino acids: CASRTLVGNYGYTF. The CDR3 DNA is TGTGCCAGCCGAACTCTGGTGGGGAACTATGGCTACACCTTC.

This clonotype has at least ten counts. The chain recombines TRBV7-2 with TRBJ2-1; the D gene is possibly TRBD1 (6 bases). The CDR3 sequence is 15 residues long. CDR1 is SGHTA, CDR2 FQGNSA, per germline. The V end lost 1 base, the J end lost 9 bases, and 16 bases lay between the germline ends. The CDR3 loop reads CASSLVSQGFFEQFF. CDR3 nucleotides: TGTGCCAGCAGCTTAGTTAGCCAGGGGTTCTTTGAGCAGTTCTTC.

This clonotype was seen at least ten times. This chain joins TRBV5-1 and TRBJ2-2; 11 nucleotides align to TRBD1. The ends lost 3 bases at V and 5 bases at J; junction bases unmatched: 3. The CDR3 has 15 residues. Germline assignment: CDR1 SGHRS and CDR2 YFSETQ. The CDR3 sequence is CASSWTGGGTGELFF. CDR3 DNA sequence: TGCGCCAGCAGCTGGACAGGGGGCGGAACCGGGGAGCTGTTTTTT.

This clonotype was observed at least ten times. The rearrangement uses TRBV7-8 and TRBJ2-3; 10 bases map to TRBD1. Germline-derived CDR1 and CDR2 are SGHVS and FQNEAQ. The CDR3 covers 15 residues. Unmatched junction bases numbered 6, after V lost 5 bases and J lost 4 bases. The CDR3 nucleotides read TGTGCCAGCAGCCTGGACAGGGGGTCCGCAGATACGCAGTATTTT. Translated, it gives CASSLDRGSADTQYF.

This clonotype was counted only a few times. V gene TRBV5-1 combines with J gene TRBJ2-7; 9 positions agree with TRBD2. Germline-derived CDR1 and CDR2 are SGHRS and YFSETQ. The CDR3 sequence is 14 residues long. After removal of 3 bases from V and 1 base from J, the junction contained 2 bases not matched to a gene. This chain's CDR3 is CASSWTSASYEQYF. DNA of the CDR3: TGCGCCAGCAGCTGGACTAGCGCATCCTACGAGCAGTACTTC.